A single T cell receptor (beta chain) is shown here with its context. Trimming cost V 1 base and J 1 base, with 11 bases left between them. The CDR3 is made up of 16 amino acids. Germline assignment: CDR1 MGHRA and CDR2 YSYEKL. The data stem from a study of blood T cell repertoires in COVID-19. For the study at large: Material from acute and convalescent COVID-19 was sourced from the United States, Italy and Spain. Sources were T cells, B-cell-depleted T cells, or PBMCs; the material itself was cDNA or gDNA.

Participants came from roughly 25 US areas, aged about 18 to 90 years. The protocol was immunoSEQ multiplex PCR, while the TCRdb copy is restricted to in-frame clones and leaves out a portion. Here the sample spans around 220,000 clones, roughly 90% being singletons. The chain combines TRBV4-1 with TRBJ2-1; D not resolved. Sample: PBMCs or T cells enriched from blood (not recorded which). The source of this sequence is a woman in her thirties with acute COVID-19. CDR3 nucleotides: TGCGCCAGCAGCCAAGTCGACATGGTTTCCTACAATGAGCAGTTCTTC. It encodes CASSQVDMVSYNEQFF.